A selection of T cell receptor beta chains follows, all from one sample in a study of monozygotic twins with inflammatory bowel disease. TCRdb processed the 5' RACE reads again and assigns one entry to each CDR3 protein, with no DNA. The table for this sample gives 200,000 to 250,000 distinct CDR3 sequences. Specimen: blood. Every receptor here comes from a human donor with ulcerative colitis or Crohn's disease, or a healthy co-twin of an affected twin (not recorded which). Each CDR3 is given with its conserved first and last residue.

TRBV27	TRBJ2-1	CASSLLGQGYNEQFF
TRBV27	TRBJ1-4	CASRGMGTTLEKLFF
TRBV29-1	TRBJ2-3	CSVAGVIADTQYF
TRBV20-1	TRBJ2-1	CSAEEGSGFYNEQFF
TRBV6-2/TRBV6-3	TRBJ2-1	CASRVLLVNEQFF
TRBV19	TRBJ1-3	CASSLQGFGNTIYF
TRBV7-8	TRBJ1-1	CASSLVNPGRLDTEAFF
TRBV6-6	TRBJ1-1	CASQWIPNTEAFF
TRBV7-9	TRBJ2-2	CASSTDRVYTGELFF
TRBV6-4	TRBJ2-2	CASSPGTGSTGELFF
TRBV23-1	TRBJ2-2	CASSGETGGANGELFF